The source of this T cell receptor (beta chain) is a study of monozygotic twins with inflammatory bowel disease (dated by TCRdb to the late 2010s). Some background on the complete study: The full study comprised around 28 monozygotic twin pairs: nine German pairs (four IBD-concordant, five IBD-discordant) and 19 IBD-discordant Danish pairs. Disease-associated traits were sought mainly through comparisons between IBD patients and their genetically identical healthy co-twins within discordant pairs. Each individual had, on average, about 151 000 unique TCRalpha sequences and 181 000 unique TCRbeta sequences available for analysis. Findings and caveats that apply to the study as a whole: Differing immunosuppressive treatments among patients may have added background noise and inter-individual variability to the repertoires. Different T cell subtypes could not be distinguished in the analysis. Compared with healthy twins, IBD patients had fewer clonotypes in common with other individuals, a difference most pronounced in patients showing signs of disease activity. The results gave no support for a single strong signal or clonotype linked to IBD. Measured by the inverse Simpson index, TCRbeta repertoire diversity was lower in IBD patients than in their healthy co-twins. No difference in repertoire similarity was observed between concordant and discordant twins, possibly owing to limited statistical power.

Taken from the germline V gene, the CDR1 and CDR2 loops are MGHDK and SYGVNS. Measured from the cysteine to the phenylalanine, the CDR3 is 14 residues long. DNA is not on record. Library prep was done by 5' RACE. The input for every TCR library was roughly 3.5 ug of total RNA. For each sample, cDNA synthesis was carried out in eight separate reactions using SMARTScribe reverse transcriptase. Unique molecular identifiers containing a 6-nucleotide sample barcode were introduced through template switching during cDNA synthesis. TCRalpha and TCRbeta cDNA was amplified in two nested PCRs of about 17 and 10 cycles, and bead purification was carried out after each PCR. Before amplification, the cDNA was both treated with uracil DNA-glycosylase and purified with the QIAquick PCR purification kit. The second PCR added Illumina TruSeq-compatible adapters along with sample-specific barcodes. TapeStation and Qubit were used to check library quality and concentration, and 4.5 to 5 ng of each library was pooled. Sequencing of the pooled libraries was done on an Illumina HiSeq2500 single-index Rapid Run using custom sequencing primers and 2 x 100 bp reads. Processing in the source paper ran as follows. PCR and sequencing errors were corrected by UMI-based consensus assembly using MiGEC version 1.2.6. MiXCR version 2.1.1 was used to carry out V(D)J alignment, clonotype assembly and CDR3 extraction. Normalisation of gene usage, clonotype sharing and MAIT/NKT TCR abundance was achieved by analysing the top 1000, 10 000 and 20 000 clonotypes per sample. Diversity was computed as the inverse Simpson index with the vegan R package after downsampling to 27 000 UMIs. Paired Mann-Whitney U tests were applied to discordant twin pairs, and Benjamini-Hochberg correction was used for multiple testing. The reads, reprocessed by TCRdb, yield one row per CDR3 protein sequence and no DNA. In this record, the V and J calls reflect TCRdb's handling and not the investigators' own analysis. The sample table on file contains roughly 120,000 distinct CDR3 sequences. The top ten clones comprise around an eighth of the sample.

A roughly 2.4 ml peripheral blood sample was drawn into PAXgene tubes per donor and stored at -80°C. Without T cell sorting, total RNA was isolated from whole blood using the PAXgene blood miRNA kit on an automated QIAcube. Peripheral blood from monozygotic twin pairs who were concordant or discordant for inflammatory bowel disease underwent deep TCRalpha and TCRbeta repertoire profiling using unique molecular barcoding. Smoking habits were recorded for all twin pairs, and each individual was classified as a current, former or never smoker. Frequency alone marks this clonotype as medium-sized (0.01 to 0.1%); no count is stored. What this receptor recognizes is not known.

Input material: blood. The sequence derives from a human donor with ulcerative colitis or Crohn's disease, or a healthy co-twin of an affected twin (not recorded which). The sequence joins TRBV25-1 to TRBJ2-1; TCRdb's D call of TRBD2 is untestable without DNA. The CDR3 in this case is CASELAGEDNEQFF.